These 21 T cell receptor beta chains originate from one sample sequenced in a study of cytomegalovirus exposure and HLA in healthy donors. The PCR employed 60 Vbeta primers together with 13 Jbeta primers. Libraries were prepared by immunoSEQ multiplex PCR; TCRdb keeps only in-frame clonotypes and omits some of them. The data contain about 190,000 clones, about four fifths of them seen just once; the ten biggest clones take up around 1.5%. The specimen sequenced was PBMCs. The receptors were gathered from a woman aged 45-65 years in good health and CMV-seronegative.

The rearrangement uses TRBV28 and TRBJ2-7; perhaps TRBD2 as D (6 bases). Trimming pared 3 bases from V and 3 bases from J, leaving 12 bases between. This CDR3 comprises 14 residues. Per germline, CDR1 MDHEN and CDR2 SYDVKM. The CDR3 coding sequence is TGTGCCAGCAGTTTGGGCAACGGGGGCTACGAGCAGTACTTC. It codes for CASSLGNGGYEQYF.

The chain is built from TRBV19 and TRBJ2-2; D is possibly TRBD2 (6 bases). The germline V gene has CDR1 LNHDA and CDR2 SQIVND (reference sequence). CDR3 size: 14 residues. Trimming pared 8 bases from V and 1 base from J, leaving 11 bases between. The CDR3, as DNA: TGTGCCAGTGCCCGGGACTGGAACACCGGGGAGCTGTTTTTT. This gives the protein CASARDWNTGELFF. Based on the CDR3 plus reference TRBV19 and TRBJ2-2, the full variable domain is DGGITQSPKYLFRKEGQNVTLSCEQNLNHDAMYWYRQDPGQGLRLIYYSQIVNDFQKGDIAEGYSVSREKKESFPLTVTSAQKNPTAFYLCASARDWNTGELFFGEGSRLTVL.

The chain joins TRBV23-1 to TRBJ2-1, with D possibly matching TRBD2 (6 bases). TRBV23-1 is filed as an ORF, its function uncertain. V lost 0 bases to trimming and J lost 5 bases, with 23 bases between them. The CDR3 consists of 19 residues. CDR3: CASSQSQTSPMLADNEQFF. The CDR3 DNA sequence: TGCGCCAGCAGTCAATCGCAAACCTCCCCCATGTTAGCGGACAATGAGCAGTTCTTC.

The chain joins TRBV18 to TRBJ2-7, with 7 nucleotides matching TRBD2. V trimming: 1 base; J trimming: 7 bases; junction bases outside the gene matches: 4. Per germline, CDR1 KGHSH and CDR2 LQKENI. The CDR3 has 13 residues. CDR3 loop: CASSPRDYGEQYF. The CDR3 DNA reads as TGTGCCAGCTCACCACGGGACTACGGGGAGCAGTACTTC.

This chain joins TRBV19 and TRBJ1-1; 8 bases map to TRBD1. V was pared by 6 bases and J by 4 bases, with 4 bases of the junction left unmatched. From germline, CDR1 is LNHDA and CDR2 SQIVND (reference sequence). The CDR3 contains 13 residues. CDR3 in amino acids: CASRTGVGTEAFF. The CDR3 DNA follows: TGTGCCAGTAGGACAGGGGTTGGCACTGAAGCTTTCTTT.

V usage is TRBV6-1 and J usage is TRBJ1-5; 8 nucleotides agree with TRBD1. The germline CDR1 and CDR2 sequences are MNHNS and SASEGT. The V segment lost 4 bases and the J segment 7 bases; nucleotides outside the gene matches: 3. This CDR3 region has 13 residues. CDR3 in amino acids: CASSATGGQPQHF. The CDR3 nucleotides read TGTGCCAGCAGTGCAACAGGGGGACAGCCCCAGCATTTT.

This clone was recorded once. V usage is TRBV27 and J usage is TRBJ1-1; D possibly corresponds to TRBD1 (5 bases). CDR1 and CDR2 from the germline V gene are MNHEY and SMNVEV (reference sequence). The CDR3 loop spans 14 amino acids. V was shortened by 3 bases and J by 5 bases, with 13 bases between the two germline ends. Here the CDR3 reads CASSFLGVGTEAFF. As DNA, the CDR3 is TGTGCCAGCAGTTTTCTAGGGGTGGGAACTGAAGCTTTCTTT.

This sequence joins TRBV29-1 and TRBJ2-1, with D possibly being TRBD2 (6 bases). Trimming removed 1 base from V and 9 bases from J, with 13 bases in between. From germline, CDR1 is SQVTM and CDR2 ANQGSEA. CDR3 size: 13 residues. This CDR3 reads CSVEARLGGEQFF. Written as DNA, the CDR3 is TGCAGCGTTGAAGCCCGGCTCGGGGGTGAGCAGTTCTTC.

The rearrangement links TRBV6-6 to TRBJ1-2; possibly TRBD1 for D (5 bases). The V end lost 4 bases, the J end lost 7 bases, and 10 bases lay between the germline ends. The germline V gene encodes CDR1 MNHNY and CDR2 SVGAGI (reference sequence). The CDR3 has 12 amino acids. Here the CDR3 DNA reads TGTGCCAGCAGTTCAGGGTCACTTGGCTACACCTTC. Its translation: CASSSGSLGYTF.

In its sample, this clone was seen a few times. The genes are TRBV2 and TRBJ1-2; TRBD1 matches 7 bases. CDR3 length equals 11 residues. Trimming cost V 6 bases and J 6 bases; bases outside gene matches: 1. CDR1 is SNHLY, CDR2 FYNNEI, per germline. CDR3 in DNA: TGTGCCAGCAGACAGGGGAATGGCTACACCTTC. Its translation is CASRQGNGYTF.

The chain joins TRBV11-3 to TRBJ2-2; 7 bases map to TRBD1. The ends lost 4 bases at V and 0 bases at J; junction bases unmatched: 5. Per the germline V gene, CDR1 is SGHNT and CDR2 is YENEEA. The CDR3 spans 16 residues. The CDR3 region is CASSSTGATNTGELFF. CDR3 bases: TGTGCCAGCAGCTCAACAGGGGCTACGAACACCGGGGAGCTGTTTTTT.

The chain couples TRBV27 to TRBJ2-2, with 7 bases aligning to TRBD1. Germline V lookup: CDR1 MNHEY, CDR2 SMNVEV (reference sequence). V trimming: 6 bases; J trimming: 0 bases; junction bases outside the gene matches: 13. The CDR3 loop spans 18 amino acids. CDR3 in DNA: TGTGCCAGCAGAAGGGACAGCTTCACCGGCGCGAACACCGGGGAGCTGTTTTTT. Protein: CASRRDSFTGANTGELFF.

The chain combines TRBV19 with TRBJ2-1; tentatively, D is TRBD1 (6 bases). CDR1 and CDR2 from the germline V gene are LNHDA and SQIVND (reference sequence). CDR3 length equals 15 residues. The ends were cut back, 3 bases at V and 10 bases at J, with 19 bases in the middle. The CDR3 is CASSIKVLGGSEQFF. The CDR3 DNA reads TGTGCCAGTAGTATCAAAGTTTTAGGGGGAAGCGAGCAGTTCTTC. Looking up the rest from reference TRBV19 and TRBJ2-1 gives the full variable domain: DGGITQSPKYLFRKEGQNVTLSCEQNLNHDAMYWYRQDPGQGLRLIYYSQIVNDFQKGDIAEGYSVSREKKESFPLTVTSAQKNPTAFYLCASSIKVLGGSEQFFGPGTRLTVL.

This clone has just one count. J is TRBJ1-2 and V is TRBV6-1, with a tentative D call TRBD1 (6 bases). Germline V gene data show CDR1 as MNHNS and CDR2 as SASEGT. Trimming took off 2 bases at V and 6 bases at J, with 10 bases between the two ends. This CDR3 contains 13 residues. The CDR3 DNA is TGTGCCAGCAGTGAACAGGGGTTTCATGGCTACACCTTC. Protein product: CASSEQGFHGYTF.

This chain uses TRBV7-3 with TRBJ2-1; D is possibly TRBD2 (5 bases). The CDR3 runs to 13 residues. Looked up from germline, CDR1 is SGHTA and CDR2 is FQGTGA. V was clipped by 4 bases and J by 6 bases, with 10 bases between them. This chain's CDR3 is CASSSSWGNEQFF. CDR3 in DNA: TGTGCCAGCAGCTCTAGCTGGGGCAATGAGCAGTTCTTC.

The chain has TRBV6-1 and TRBJ2-2, with 8 bases matching TRBD2. CDR1 and CDR2 from the germline V gene are MNHNS and SASEGT. V dropped 8 bases and J dropped 6; count of bases not matched to a gene: 8. This CDR3 contains 14 residues. CDR3 protein: CASDGSGVPGELFF. CDR3 in DNA: TGTGCCAGCGATGGTAGCGGGGTCCCCGGGGAGCTGTTTTTT.

The count of this clone is one. The V gene is TRBV9, the J gene TRBJ2-1; the match to TRBD2 covers 11 bases. The germline V gene encodes CDR1 SGDLS and CDR2 YYNGEE. The CDR3 loop spans 17 amino acids. V lost 0 bases to trimming and J lost 7 bases; unmatched junction nucleotides: 9. CDR3 bases: TGTGCCAGCAGCGTAGTTCCCCTAGCGGGGGGAAATAATGAGCAGTTCTTC. Its translation: CASSVVPLAGGNNEQFF.

The chain employs TRBV19 and TRBJ2-3; 8 nucleotides line up with TRBD2. V trimming: 7 bases; J trimming: 2 bases; junction bases outside the gene matches: 14. Looked up from germline, CDR1 is LNHDA and CDR2 is SQIVND (reference sequence). The CDR3 runs 17 residues. This CDR3 reads CASNGGRNPLSTDTQYF. The CDR3 coding sequence is TGTGCCAGTAATGGCGGGAGGAATCCGTTGTCCACAGATACGCAGTATTTT.

The chain has TRBV5-1 and TRBJ2-1, with 10 positions matching TRBD2. Germline V gene sequence: CDR1 SGHRS, CDR2 YFSETQ. The V segment lost 3 bases and the J segment 5 bases; nucleotides outside the gene matches: 8. The CDR3 loop spans 16 amino acids. The CDR3 coding sequence is TGCGCCAGCAGCTCCGTGACTAGCGGGCTACACAATGAGCAGTTCTTC. Protein: CASSSVTSGLHNEQFF.

The chain is built from TRBV15 and TRBJ1-5; TRBD1 agrees at 7 bases. The germline V gene encodes CDR1 LNHNV and CDR2 YYDKDF (reference sequence). The ends lost 5 bases at V and 9 bases at J; junction bases unmatched: 13. There are 15 residues in the CDR3. The DNA of the CDR3 is TGTGCCACCAGCCATGGAACAGGTCAGGGGGGGCCCCAGCATTTT. Protein product: CATSHGTGQGGPQHF.

The chain is built from TRBV6-1 and TRBJ1-2; weak D call: TRBD1 (6 bases). This CDR3 is 14 amino acids long. Per germline, CDR1 MNHNS and CDR2 SASEGT. V was cut by 5 bases and J by 5 bases, with 15 bases left in between. In nucleotides, the CDR3 is TGTGCCAGCAGTTCCTCGGACAGCCGGTATGGCTACACCTTC. It specifies CASSSSDSRYGYTF.